Below are 22 T cell receptor beta chains sequenced from a single sample in a study of cytotoxic CD8 clonotypes in ibrutinib-treated CLL. The data were produced by immunoSEQ multiplex PCR, yet TCRdb's version contains in-frame clones alone and is incomplete. The sample consists of approximately 130,000 clones, roughly 80% of them appearing once. The sequencing used PBMCs, collected after 24 months of ibrutinib treatment. These receptors originate from a human donor with chronic lymphocytic leukemia.

The chain is built from TRBV7-4 and TRBJ1-3, with D tentatively TRBD1 (5 bases). Germline V gives CDR1 SGHVT, CDR2 SQSDAQ. Trimming pared 0 bases from V and 2 bases from J, leaving 14 bases between. CDR3 length: 17 amino acids. This CDR3 reads CASSLAGEHKAGNTIYF. The DNA for the CDR3 is TGTGCCAGCAGCTTAGCGGGGGAGCATAAGGCTGGAAACACCATATATTTT. The whole variable domain, remainder taken from reference TRBV7-4 and TRBJ1-3, is GAGVSQSPRYKVAKRGRDVALRCDSISGHVTLYWYRQTLGQGSEVLTYSQSDAQRDKSGRPSGRFSAERPERSVSTLKIQRTEQGDSAVYLCASSLAGEHKAGNTIYFGEGSWLTVV.

V and J are TRBV10-3 and TRBJ2-7; TRBD1 is a possible D gene (6 bases). V was trimmed by 2 bases and J by 0 bases, leaving 8 bases between them. Germline lookup yields CDR1 ENHRY and CDR2 SYGVKD. The CDR3 is 14 residues long. CDR3 sequence (DNA): TGTGCCATCAGTGAGCCGACAGGCTCCTACGAGCAGTACTTC. Translating it yields CAISEPTGSYEQYF.

The chain employs TRBV6-6 and TRBJ2-7; 7 bases match TRBD1. The germline gives CDR1 MNHNY, CDR2 SVGAGI (reference sequence). This CDR3 region has 13 residues. With 5 bases clipped from V and 5 bases from J, the junction kept 6 bases outside the gene matches. The CDR3 nucleotides are TGTGCCAGCAGTAAGGGGGCTCGGAACGAGCAGTACTTC. This encodes CASSKGARNEQYF.

J is TRBJ1-4 and V is TRBV7-9; 10 nucleotides line up with TRBD1. With V trimmed by 5 bases and J by 11 bases, 8 bases remained unmatched. The CDR3 consists of 14 residues. In germline, CDR1 is SEHNR, CDR2 FQNEAQ (reference sequence). The DNA for the CDR3 is TGTGCCAGCAGCCTTGACAGGGGGCGAGGGAAACTGTTTTTT. Residues: CASSLDRGRGKLFF.

This rearrangement joins TRBV18 to TRBJ1-4, with D perhaps matching TRBD1 (5 bases). The ends were cut back, 3 bases at V and 2 bases at J, with 22 bases in the middle. CDR3 size: 19 residues. Germline V CDR1 and CDR2: KGHSH, LQKENI. This CDR3 is CASSPIMPSAGSTNEKLFF. CDR3 DNA: TGTGCCAGCTCACCTATCATGCCGTCAGCAGGGTCGACTAATGAAAAACTGTTTTTT.

This clone was counted a single time. The rearrangement uses TRBV9 and TRBJ2-5; D is unresolved. The ends were cut back, 0 bases at V and 4 bases at J, with 10 bases in the middle. This CDR3 comprises 14 residues. Looked up from germline, CDR1 is SGDLS and CDR2 is YYNGEE. The CDR3 loop reads CASSVESLAETQYF. CDR3 in DNA: TGTGCCAGCAGCGTAGAATCTTTGGCAGAGACCCAGTACTTC. Drawing the rest from reference TRBV9 and TRBJ2-5, the complete variable domain is DSGVTQTPKHLITATGQRVTLRCSPRSGDLSVYWYQQSLDQGLQFLIQYYNGEERAKGNILERFSAQQFPDLHSELNLSSLELGDSALYFCASSVESLAETQYFGPGTRLLVL.

The rearrangement uses TRBV5-5 and TRBJ2-6; D is uncertain. CDR1 SGHKS and CDR2 YYEKEE come from the germline V gene (reference sequence). Trimming left V 0 bases short and J 0 bases short, with 7 bases between. The length of the CDR3 is 16 residues. The CDR3 loop is CASSLGVGSGANVLTF. The CDR3 bases are TGTGCCAGCAGCTTGGGCGTGGGCTCTGGGGCCAACGTCCTGACTTTC.

The rearrangement links TRBV7-2 to TRBJ1-2, with 8 bases identical to TRBD1. The J segment lost 2 bases and the V segment lost 1 base, leaving 6 bases of the junction unmatched. Germline CDR1 is SGHTA and CDR2 is FQGNSA. This CDR3 has 16 amino acids. CDR3 residues: CASSLVGQGANYGYTF. The CDR3 DNA is TGTGCCAGCAGCTTAGTCGGGCAGGGGGCAAACTATGGCTACACCTTC.

This chain joins TRBV11-2 and TRBJ2-5, with a weak D call TRBD1 (6 bases). Trimming cost V 1 base and J 2 bases, with 11 bases left between them. Germline CDR1 SGHAT, CDR2 FQNNGV. The CDR3 consists of 15 residues. DNA of the CDR3: TGTGCCAGCAGCTTAGGGACAGTCCGACAAGAGACCCAGTACTTC. Its translation: CASSLGTVRQETQYF.

The V call is TRBV7-9, the J call TRBJ2-7, with 7 bases lining up with TRBD1. The CDR3 length is 14 residues. The V and J ends lost 5 bases and 3 bases, in that order; junction bases with no gene match: 7. CDR1 and CDR2 from the germline V gene are SEHNR and FQNEAQ (reference sequence). The CDR3 DNA sequence: TGTGCCAGCAGCCTTGGACAGGCCATCTACGAGCAGTACTTC. Residues: CASSLGQAIYEQYF.

The genes are TRBV7-9 and TRBJ1-3; D is undetermined. Germline V gene data show CDR1 as SEHNR and CDR2 as FQNEAQ (reference sequence). This CDR3 contains 16 residues. The ends were cut back, 0 bases at V and 0 bases at J, with 9 bases in the middle. The DNA for the CDR3 is TGTGCCAGCAGCTTAGCGCTTAGGAGCTCTGGAAACACCATATATTTT. Its translation is CASSLALRSSGNTIYF.

The V call is TRBV28, the J call TRBJ2-7; 10 bases are shared with TRBD1. The CDR3 loop spans 16 amino acids. Germline V gene lookup returns CDR1 MDHEN and CDR2 SYDVKM. V shed 5 bases and J 4 bases; nucleotides not matched to a gene: 11. The CDR3 spells CASSPLPGQGWYEQYF. The CDR3 DNA follows: TGTGCCAGCAGTCCCTTACCGGGACAGGGGTGGTACGAGCAGTACTTC.

The rearrangement links TRBV10-3 to TRBJ1-5, with a weak D call TRBD1 (6 bases). Germline V CDR1 and CDR2: ENHRY, SYGVKD. The CDR3 is 13 amino acids. V dropped 8 bases and J dropped 5 bases, with 13 bases sitting between them. The CDR3 region is CAIQENRDQPQHF. The CDR3 DNA sequence: TGTGCCATCCAGGAAAACAGGGATCAGCCCCAGCATTTT.

The CDR3 region has the DNA TGTGCCAGCAGTATTGTGGGGAGGGGGGGTAATTCACCCCTCCACTTT. It specifies CASSIVGRGGNSPLHF. V is TRBV5-4 and J is TRBJ1-6, with D possibly being TRBD1 (6 bases). V was pared by 5 bases and J by 6 bases, with 18 bases between. Per germline, CDR1 SGHNT and CDR2 YYREEE (reference sequence). The CDR3 covers 16 residues.

The J gene is TRBJ1-2, the V gene TRBV18; tentatively, D is TRBD1 (5 bases). Germline V gives CDR1 KGHSH, CDR2 LQKENI. This CDR3 contains 15 residues. V lost 0 bases and J lost 5, with 13 bases in between. The CDR3: CASSPPGTLRYGYTF. The CDR3 DNA sequence: TGTGCCAGCTCACCACCCGGGACTCTTCGATATGGCTACACCTTC. The variable domain in full, completed from reference TRBV18 and TRBJ1-2, reads NAGVMQNPRHLVRRRGQEARLRCSPMKGHSHVYWYRQLPEEGLKFMVYLQKENIIDESGMPKERFSAEFPKEGPSILRIQQVVRGDSAAYFCASSPPGTLRYGYTFGSGTRLTVV.

The V call is TRBV2, the J call TRBJ2-5; TRBD1 matches 7 bases. The CDR3 contains 12 residues. Germline CDR1 is SNHLY and CDR2 is FYNNEI. The junction had 3 bases not matched to a gene; V was cut back by 6 bases and J by 5 bases. CDR3 sequence reads: CASRGTAETQYF. CDR3 DNA: TGTGCCAGCAGAGGGACAGCGGAGACCCAGTACTTC. The variable domain in full, completed from reference TRBV2 and TRBJ2-5, reads EPEVTQTPSHQVTQMGQEVILRCVPISNHLYFYWYRQILGQKVEFLVSFYNNEISEKSEIFDDQFSVERPDGSNFTLKIRSTKLEDSAMYFCASRGTAETQYFGPGTRLLVL.

J is TRBJ1-1 and V is TRBV5-5; D gene ambiguous. V lost 2 bases and J 11 bases, leaving 13 bases between the germline ends. The CDR3 is 12 amino acids. The V gene's germline CDR1 is SGHKS and CDR2 YYEKEE (reference sequence). The chain's CDR3 is CASSFRWPGAFF. The CDR3 DNA is TGTGCCAGCAGCTTTAGGTGGCCGGGGGCTTTCTTT.

This chain uses TRBV7-2 with TRBJ1-6; no clear D gene. V lost 2 bases and J lost 10, with 15 bases in between. The CDR3 contains 15 residues. Germline V gives CDR1 SGHTA, CDR2 FQGNSA. Written as DNA, the CDR3 is TGTGCCAGCAGCTTAAGGGTTGCTGCGCGGTCACCCCTCCACTTT. Translation: CASSLRVAARSPLHF.

This chain joins TRBV19 and TRBJ1-4; 8 bases agree with TRBD1. This CDR3 has 15 amino acids. The V and J ends lost 5 bases and 9 bases, in that order; junction bases with no gene match: 11. Germline V gene data show CDR1 as LNHDA and CDR2 as SQIVND (reference sequence). CDR3 bases: TGTGCCAGTAGTTCCGCCCGGACAGGGATGAAAAAACTGTTTTTT. It translates to CASSSARTGMKKLFF.

The genes are TRBV4-2 and TRBJ2-1; no definite D call. V was clipped by 0 bases and J by 9 bases, with 6 bases between them. The length of the CDR3 is 12 residues. Per the germline V gene, CDR1 is LGHNA and CDR2 is YNFKEQ. The CDR3 is CASSQEGREQFF. CDR3 in DNA: TGTGCCAGCAGCCAAGAAGGCCGTGAGCAGTTCTTC.

This chain joins TRBV28 and TRBJ2-7, with TRBD2 matching over 7 bases. The CDR3 has 15 amino acids. The V and J ends lost 6 bases and 1 base, in that order; junction bases with no gene match: 9. The germline V gene has CDR1 MDHEN and CDR2 SYDVKM. Here the CDR3 reads CASRGGSAASYEQYF. The DNA for the CDR3 is TGTGCCAGCAGGGGAGGGTCGGCAGCGTCCTACGAGCAGTACTTC.

This rearrangement joins TRBV11-3 to TRBJ2-3; tentatively, D is TRBD1 (6 bases). The length of the CDR3 is 15 residues. Germline CDR1 SGHNT, CDR2 YENEEA. V was trimmed by 4 bases and J by 7 bases, leaving 18 bases between them. The chain's CDR3 is CASSSGAAGANTQYF. In DNA form, the CDR3 reads TGTGCCAGCAGCTCAGGGGCGGCCGGAGCAAATACGCAGTATTTT.